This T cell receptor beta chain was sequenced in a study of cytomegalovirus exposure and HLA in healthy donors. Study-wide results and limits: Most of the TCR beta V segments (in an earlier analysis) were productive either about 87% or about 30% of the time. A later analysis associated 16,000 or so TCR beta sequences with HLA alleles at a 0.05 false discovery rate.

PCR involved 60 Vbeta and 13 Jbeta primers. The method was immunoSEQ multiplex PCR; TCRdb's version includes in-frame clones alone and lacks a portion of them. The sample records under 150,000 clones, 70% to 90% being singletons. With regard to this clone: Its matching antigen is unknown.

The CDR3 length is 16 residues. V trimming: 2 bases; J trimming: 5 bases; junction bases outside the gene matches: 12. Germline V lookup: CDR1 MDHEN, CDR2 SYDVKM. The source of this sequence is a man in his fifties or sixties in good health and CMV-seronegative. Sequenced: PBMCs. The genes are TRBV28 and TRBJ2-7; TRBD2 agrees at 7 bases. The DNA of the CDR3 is TGTGCCAGCAGTTTACTTCTTAAGCGGGAATTTGACGAGCAGTACTTC. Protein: CASSLLLKREFDEQYF.